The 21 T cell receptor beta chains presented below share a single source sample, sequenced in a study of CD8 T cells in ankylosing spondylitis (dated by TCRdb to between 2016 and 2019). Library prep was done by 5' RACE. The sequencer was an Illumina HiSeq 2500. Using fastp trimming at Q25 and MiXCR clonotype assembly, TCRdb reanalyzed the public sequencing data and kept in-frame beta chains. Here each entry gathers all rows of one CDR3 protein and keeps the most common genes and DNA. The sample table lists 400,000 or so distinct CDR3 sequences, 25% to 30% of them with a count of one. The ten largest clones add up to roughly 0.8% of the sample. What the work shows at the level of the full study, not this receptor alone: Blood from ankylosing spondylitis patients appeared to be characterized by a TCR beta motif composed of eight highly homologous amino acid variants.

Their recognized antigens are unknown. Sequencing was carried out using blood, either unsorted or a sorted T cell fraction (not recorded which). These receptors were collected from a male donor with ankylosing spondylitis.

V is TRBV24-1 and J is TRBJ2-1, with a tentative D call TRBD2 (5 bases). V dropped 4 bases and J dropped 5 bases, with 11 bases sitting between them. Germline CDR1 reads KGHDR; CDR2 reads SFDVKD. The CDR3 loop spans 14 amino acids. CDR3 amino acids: CATSDPSGHNEQFF. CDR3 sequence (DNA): TGTGCCACCAGTGACCCCAGCGGACACAATGAGCAGTTCTTC.

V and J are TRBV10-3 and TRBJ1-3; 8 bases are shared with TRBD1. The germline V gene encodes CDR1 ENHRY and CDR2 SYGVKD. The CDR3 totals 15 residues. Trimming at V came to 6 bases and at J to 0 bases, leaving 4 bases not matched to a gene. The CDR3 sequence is CAISGQGDSGNTIYF. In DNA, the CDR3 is TGTGCCATCAGCGGACAGGGTGACTCTGGAAACACCATATATTTT.

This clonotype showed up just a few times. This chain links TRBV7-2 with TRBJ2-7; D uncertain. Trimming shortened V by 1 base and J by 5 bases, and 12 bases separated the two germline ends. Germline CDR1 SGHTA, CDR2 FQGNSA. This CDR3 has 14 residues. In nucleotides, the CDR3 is TGTGCCAGCAGCTTAGAGTGGTGGTCCGACGAGCAGTACTTC. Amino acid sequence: CASSLEWWSDEQYF.

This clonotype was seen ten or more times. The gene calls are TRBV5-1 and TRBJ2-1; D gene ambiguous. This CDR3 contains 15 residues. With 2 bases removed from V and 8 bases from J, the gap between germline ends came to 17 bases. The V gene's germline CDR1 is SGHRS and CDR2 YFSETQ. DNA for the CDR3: TGCGCCAGCAGCTTAGGCGGCTACATCCTGGATGAGCAGTTCTTC. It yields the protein CASSLGGYILDEQFF.

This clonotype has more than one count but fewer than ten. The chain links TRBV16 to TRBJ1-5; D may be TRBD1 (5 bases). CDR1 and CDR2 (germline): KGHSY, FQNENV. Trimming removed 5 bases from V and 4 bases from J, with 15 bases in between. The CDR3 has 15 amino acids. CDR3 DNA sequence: TGTGCCAGCAGCACCCTGGGGGGGACTAATCAGCCCCAGCATTTT. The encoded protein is CASSTLGGTNQPQHF.

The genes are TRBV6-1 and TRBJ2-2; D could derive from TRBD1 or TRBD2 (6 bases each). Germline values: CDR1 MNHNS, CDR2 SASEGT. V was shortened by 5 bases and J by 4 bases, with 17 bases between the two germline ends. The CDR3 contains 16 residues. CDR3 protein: CASSPDGPGATGELFF. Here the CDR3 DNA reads TGTGCCAGCAGTCCCGATGGCCCGGGGGCCACCGGGGAGCTGTTTTTT.

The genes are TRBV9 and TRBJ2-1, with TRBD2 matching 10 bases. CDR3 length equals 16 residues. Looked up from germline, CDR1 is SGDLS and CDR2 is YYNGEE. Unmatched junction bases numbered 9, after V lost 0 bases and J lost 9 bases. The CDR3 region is CASSVGLAGVGGEQFF. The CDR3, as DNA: TGTGCCAGCAGCGTAGGCCTAGCGGGAGTTGGCGGTGAGCAGTTCTTC.

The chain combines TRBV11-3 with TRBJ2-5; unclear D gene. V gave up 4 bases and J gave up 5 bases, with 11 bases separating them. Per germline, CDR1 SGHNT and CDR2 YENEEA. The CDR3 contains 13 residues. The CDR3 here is CASSSALGETQYF. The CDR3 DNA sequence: TGTGCCAGCAGCTCGGCCCTCGGGGAGACCCAGTACTTC.

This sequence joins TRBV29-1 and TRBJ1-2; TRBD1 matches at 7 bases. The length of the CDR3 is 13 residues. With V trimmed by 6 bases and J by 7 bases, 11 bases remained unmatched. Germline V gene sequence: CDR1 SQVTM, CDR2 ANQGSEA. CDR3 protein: CSVGKGTDCGYTF. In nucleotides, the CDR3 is TGCAGCGTGGGGAAGGGGACAGACTGTGGCTACACCTTC.

The CDR3 bases are TGTGCCAGCAGGTCGACAGGGAAAGTCGGCTATGGCTACACCTTC. It is translated as CASRSTGKVGYGYTF. The rearrangement joins TRBV6-2 or TRBV6-3 to TRBJ1-2; 7 bases map to TRBD1. The J segment lost 4 bases and the V segment lost 6 bases, leaving 11 bases of the junction unmatched. CDR3 length equals 15 residues. Looked up from germline, CDR1 is MNHEY and CDR2 is SVGEGT.

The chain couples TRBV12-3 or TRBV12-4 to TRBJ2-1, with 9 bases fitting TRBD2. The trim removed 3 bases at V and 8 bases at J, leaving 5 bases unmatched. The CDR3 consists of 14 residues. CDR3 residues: CASSFSGSWYEQFF. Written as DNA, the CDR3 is TGTGCCAGCAGTTTTAGCGGGAGTTGGTATGAGCAGTTCTTC.

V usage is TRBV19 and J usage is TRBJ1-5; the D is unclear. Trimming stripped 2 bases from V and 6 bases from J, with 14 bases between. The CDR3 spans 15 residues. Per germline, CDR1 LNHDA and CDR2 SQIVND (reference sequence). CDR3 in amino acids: CASSIMVGQGQPQHF. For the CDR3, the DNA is TGTGCCAGTAGTATAATGGTGGGCCAAGGTCAGCCCCAGCATTTT.

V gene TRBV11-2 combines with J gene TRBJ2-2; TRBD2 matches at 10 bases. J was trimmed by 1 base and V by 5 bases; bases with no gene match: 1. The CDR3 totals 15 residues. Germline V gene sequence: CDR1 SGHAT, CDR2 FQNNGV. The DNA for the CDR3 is TGTGCCAGCAGCAGACTAGCGGGGAACACCGGGGAGCTGTTTTTT. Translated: CASSRLAGNTGELFF.

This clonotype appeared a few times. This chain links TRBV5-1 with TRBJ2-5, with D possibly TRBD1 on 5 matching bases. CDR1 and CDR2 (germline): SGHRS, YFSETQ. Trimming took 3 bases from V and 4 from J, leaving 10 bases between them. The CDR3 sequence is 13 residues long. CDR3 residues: CASSSGLRETQYF. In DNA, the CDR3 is TGCGCCAGCAGCTCAGGGCTACGAGAGACCCAGTACTTC. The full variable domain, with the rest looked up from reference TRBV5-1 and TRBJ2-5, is KAGVTQTPRYLIKTRGQQVTLSCSPISGHRSVSWYQQTPGQGLQFLFEYFSETQRNKGNFPGRFSGRQFSNSRSEMNVSTLELGDSALYLCASSSGLRETQYFGPGTRLLVL.

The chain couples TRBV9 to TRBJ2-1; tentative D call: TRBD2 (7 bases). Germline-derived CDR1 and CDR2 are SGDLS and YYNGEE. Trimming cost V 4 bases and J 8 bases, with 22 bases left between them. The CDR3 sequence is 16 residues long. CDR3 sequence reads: CASSPQQGRAVHEQFF. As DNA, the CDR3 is TGTGCCAGCAGCCCCCAGCAGGGGAGGGCCGTCCATGAGCAGTTCTTC.

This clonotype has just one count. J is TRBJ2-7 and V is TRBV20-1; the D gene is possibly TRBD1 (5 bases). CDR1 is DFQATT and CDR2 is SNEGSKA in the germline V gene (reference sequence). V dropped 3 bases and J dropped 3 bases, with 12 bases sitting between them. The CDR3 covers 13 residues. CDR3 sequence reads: CSARPGHFYEQYF. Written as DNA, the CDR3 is TGCAGTGCTAGGCCCGGACATTTCTACGAGCAGTACTTC.

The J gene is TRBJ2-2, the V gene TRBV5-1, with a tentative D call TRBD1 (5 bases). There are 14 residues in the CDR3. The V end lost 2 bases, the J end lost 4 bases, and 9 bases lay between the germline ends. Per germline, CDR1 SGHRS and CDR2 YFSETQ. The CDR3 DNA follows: TGCGCCAGCAGCTTAGGGGTTCGCACCGGGGAGCTGTTTTTT. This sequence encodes CASSLGVRTGELFF.

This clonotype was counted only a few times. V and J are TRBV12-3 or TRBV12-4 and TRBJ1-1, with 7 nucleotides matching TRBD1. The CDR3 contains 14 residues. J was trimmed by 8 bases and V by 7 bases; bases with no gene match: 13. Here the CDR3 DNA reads TGTGCCAGCAAAAACACAGGGGCCGCTCGGGAAGCTTTCTTT. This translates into CASKNTGAAREAFF.

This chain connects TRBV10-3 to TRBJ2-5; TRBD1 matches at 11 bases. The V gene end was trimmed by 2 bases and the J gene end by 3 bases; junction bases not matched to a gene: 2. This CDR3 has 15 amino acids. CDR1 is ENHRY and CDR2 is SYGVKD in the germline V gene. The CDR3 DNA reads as TGTGCCATCAGTGAGGGGACAGGGGGAAAAGAGACCCAGTACTTC. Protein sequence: CAISEGTGGKETQYF.

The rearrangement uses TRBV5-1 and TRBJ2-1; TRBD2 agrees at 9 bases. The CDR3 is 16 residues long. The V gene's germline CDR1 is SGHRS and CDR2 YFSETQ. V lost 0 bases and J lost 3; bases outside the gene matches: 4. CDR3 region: CASSLVAGGVYNEQFF. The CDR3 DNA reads TGCGCCAGCAGCTTGGTGGCGGGAGGGGTCTACAATGAGCAGTTCTTC.

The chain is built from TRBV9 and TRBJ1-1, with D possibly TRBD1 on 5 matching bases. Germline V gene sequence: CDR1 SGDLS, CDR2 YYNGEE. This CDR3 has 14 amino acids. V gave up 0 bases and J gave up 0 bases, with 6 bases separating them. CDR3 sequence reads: CASSVGQMNTEAFF. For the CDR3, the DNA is TGTGCCAGCAGCGTAGGACAGATGAACACTGAAGCTTTCTTT.